Presented here are 20 T cell receptor beta chains from one specimen sequenced in a study of T cells in Graves' hyperthyroidism and ophthalmopathy. The source material, RNA transcripts, was used to amplify TCR beta CDR3 regions. During a first-round RT-PCR of the TCR CDR3, the HTBI primer set was used. TCRdb re-called the multiplex PCR reads through MiXCR, storing one row per CDR3 protein. The data hold fewer than 650,000 distinct CDR3 sequences, with over 12% observed a single time. Sequencing was carried out using blood. These TCRs come from a woman between 18 and 29 years old with Graves' ophthalmopathy.

The sample holds many counts of this clonotype. The gene calls are TRBV12-3 or TRBV12-4 and TRBJ1-1, with D unresolved. V was clipped by 1 base and J by 3 bases, with 12 bases between them. The CDR3 is 15 amino acids. The CDR3 DNA reads TGTGCCAGCAGTTTAGGAGCCCGAATTGACACTGAAGCTTTCTTT. Its protein is CASSLGARIDTEAFF.

The genes are TRBV6-1 and TRBJ2-3; 12 bases map to TRBD1. This CDR3 spans 15 amino acids. V shed 6 bases and J 2 bases; nucleotides not matched to a gene: 3. Germline loops: CDR1 MNHNS, CDR2 SASEGT. The CDR3 is CASRGQGAPTDTQYF. CDR3 nucleotides: TGTGCCAGCAGGGGACAGGGGGCCCCCACAGATACGCAGTATTTT.

In its sample, this clonotype was seen many times. The CDR3 DNA reads as TGTGCCAGCAGCCCCAAGCGGCCCAACTCCTACAATGAGCAGTTCTTC. It codes for CASSPKRPNSYNEQFF. The chain uses TRBV12-3 or TRBV12-4 and TRBJ2-1; TRBD2 is a possible D gene (5 bases). There are 16 residues in the CDR3. Trimming took 6 bases from V and 0 from J, leaving 15 bases between them.

The rearrangement joins TRBV7-3 to TRBJ2-3; 7 bases are shared with TRBD2. Germline CDR1 is SGHTA and CDR2 is FQGTGA. The CDR3 totals 17 residues. V lost 5 bases, J lost 3 bases, and 14 bases stayed unmatched. The CDR3 region has the DNA TGTGCCAGCAGCCCCGCCCCAACGGGCGGGAGAACAGATACGCAGTATTTT. Residues: CASSPAPTGGRTDTQYF.

This chain links TRBV20-1 with TRBJ2-3; perhaps D is TRBD1 or TRBD2 (5 bases each). The length of the CDR3 is 15 residues. The germline CDR1 and CDR2 sequences are DFQATT and SNEGSKA (reference sequence). The CDR3 DNA reads TGCAGCGTCAAACGGGACGCCTCCCGCACAGATACGCAGTATTTT. Its translation: CSVKRDASRTDTQYF.

This clonotype was seen more than once but under ten times. V gene TRBV27 combines with J gene TRBJ1-6; 7 positions match TRBD1. The germline V gene encodes CDR1 MNHEY and CDR2 SMNVEV (reference sequence). The CDR3 consists of 15 residues. V lost 6 bases and J lost 8; bases outside the gene matches: 10. CDR3 nucleotides: TGTGCCAGCAGCACACCACAGGGGTGGGATTCACCCCTCCACTTT. This encodes CASSTPQGWDSPLHF.

This clonotype appeared many times. The rearrangement joins TRBV7-9 to TRBJ1-1; D uncertain. There are 14 residues in the CDR3. With 6 bases removed from V and 1 base from J, the gap between germline ends came to 12 bases. Germline loops: CDR1 SEHNR, CDR2 FQNEAQ (reference sequence). The CDR3 bases are TGTGCCAGCAGGTTCGGCCCTCCGAACACTGAAGCTTTCTTT. It specifies CASRFGPPNTEAFF.

The sample holds a few counts of this clonotype. The chain uses TRBV6-1 and TRBJ1-5, with 7 bases fitting TRBD1. V shed 1 base, J shed 5 bases, and the junction held 8 bases outside the gene matches. The CDR3 spans 16 residues. From germline, CDR1 is MNHNS and CDR2 SASEGT. The CDR3 here is CASSEGKGGMDQPQHF. Here the CDR3 DNA reads TGTGCCAGCAGTGAAGGGAAAGGGGGCATGGATCAGCCCCAGCATTTT.

This clonotype occurred many times. The chain joins TRBV27 to TRBJ2-7; D unresolved. CDR3 length: 14 amino acids. The germline V and J ends were trimmed by 0 bases and 3 bases, with 9 bases remaining between them. CDR1 is MNHEY, CDR2 SMNVEV, per germline (reference sequence). The CDR3: CASSLSNSGYEQYF. In DNA form, the CDR3 reads TGTGCCAGCAGTTTATCCAATTCTGGCTACGAGCAGTACTTC.

This clonotype came up a few times. The chain combines TRBV11-3 with TRBJ1-1; weak D call: TRBD1 (5 bases). With 5 bases removed from V and 3 bases from J, the gap between germline ends came to 16 bases. The CDR3 is 15 residues long. Germline V gene sequence: CDR1 SGHNT, CDR2 YENEEA. Written as DNA, the CDR3 is TGTGCCAGCAGCCCCGGGACGTCCTTCCACACTGAAGCTTTCTTT. It codes for CASSPGTSFHTEAFF.

CDR3: CASTLSGLSGRQPQHF. The DNA for the CDR3 is TGTGCCAGTACCCTATCGGGCCTCTCAGGACGTCAGCCCCAGCATTTT. V gene TRBV19 combines with J gene TRBJ1-5; no firm D call. The CDR3 sequence is 16 residues long. Trimming left V 7 bases short and J 6 bases short, with 22 bases between. CDR1 LNHDA and CDR2 SQIVND come from the germline V gene (reference sequence).

This clonotype came up many times. The chain has TRBV28 and TRBJ2-7; TRBD2 aligns across 9 bases. Germline V gene data show CDR1 as MDHEN and CDR2 as SYDVKM. V lost 1 base, J lost 7 bases, and 11 bases stayed unmatched. The CDR3 totals 16 residues. In DNA form, the CDR3 reads TGTGCCAGCAGTTTATCGACTAGCGGCTTAGCGGGTGAGCAGTACTTC. Translated: CASSLSTSGLAGEQYF.

This clonotype was picked up many times. V is TRBV12-3 or TRBV12-4 and J is TRBJ2-7; TRBD2 aligns across 11 bases. CDR3 size: 14 residues. The junction had 7 bases not matched to a gene; V was cut back by 5 bases and J by 7 bases. CDR3 nucleotide sequence: TGTGCCAGCAGTCCACGACTAGCGGGGAGAGAGCAGTACTTC. Translation gives CASSPRLAGREQYF.

In this sample, this clonotype turned up many times. V gene TRBV2 combines with J gene TRBJ2-3; TRBD2 matches 8 bases. J was trimmed by 6 bases and V by 6 bases; bases with no gene match: 2. CDR1 is SNHLY, CDR2 FYNNEI, per germline. The CDR3 has 12 residues. The CDR3 sequence is CASRREGDTQYF. Here the CDR3 DNA reads TGTGCCAGCAGACGGGAGGGGGATACGCAGTATTTT. The whole variable domain, filled in from reference TRBV2 and TRBJ2-3, reads EPEVTQTPSHQVTQMGQEVILRCVPISNHLYFYWYRQILGQKVEFLVSFYNNEISEKSEIFDDQFSVERPDGSNFTLKIRSTKLEDSAMYFCASRREGDTQYFGPGTRLTVL.

In this sample, this clonotype turned up many times. The CDR3 loop is CASSPTGGFQPQHF. The CDR3 DNA is TGTGCCAGCTCACCTACTGGGGGTTTCCAGCCCCAGCATTTT. The V gene is TRBV12-3 or TRBV12-4, the J gene TRBJ1-5; possible D gene TRBD1, 5 bases. The CDR3 extends over 14 amino acids. V was clipped by 8 bases and J by 7 bases, with 18 bases between them.

In this sample, this clonotype turned up a few times. The chain couples TRBV4-2 to TRBJ2-3; 10 positions match TRBD2. Per the germline V gene, CDR1 is LGHNA and CDR2 is YNFKEQ. The CDR3 loop spans 18 amino acids. V was pared by 4 bases and J by 3 bases, with 13 bases of the junction left unmatched. CDR3 nucleotide sequence: TGTGCCAGCAGCCCGACTAGCGGGTCCGGCCGCTTAACAGATACGCAGTATTTT. Its protein product is CASSPTSGSGRLTDTQYF.

This chain joins TRBV5-4 and TRBJ1-2, with a possible D match to TRBD1 (5 bases). Trimming left V 0 bases short and J 7 bases short, with 10 bases between. The CDR3 covers 13 residues. Germline CDR1 reads SGHNT; CDR2 reads YYREEE (reference sequence). The CDR3, as DNA: TGTGCCAGCAGCTTGGTTGGGGCTAGTGGCTACACCTTC. This translates into CASSLVGASGYTF.

This clonotype was observed many times. The rearrangement uses TRBV7-2 and TRBJ2-1, with 8 bases matching TRBD1. Trimming cost V 4 bases and J 15 bases; bases outside gene matches: 8. The CDR3 length is 12 residues. The germline gives CDR1 SGHTA, CDR2 FQGNSA. CDR3 bases: TGTGCCAGCAGCTCCGCCAGGGGGCGCCTGTTCTTC. This codes for CASSSARGRLFF. Filled out from reference TRBV7-2 and TRBJ2-1, the complete variable domain reads GAGVSQSPSNKVTEKGKDVELRCDPISGHTALYWYRQSLGQGLEFLIYFQGNSAPDKSGLPSDRFSAERTGGSVSTLTIQRTQQEDSAVYLCASSSARGRLFFGPGTRLTVL.

The rearrangement uses TRBV7-6 and TRBJ1-1, with D tentatively TRBD1 (5 bases). In germline, CDR1 is SGHVS, CDR2 FNYEAQ. The CDR3 runs 14 residues. V gave up 0 bases and J gave up 7 bases, with 12 bases separating them. CDR3 amino acids: CASSLAGESNEAFF. CDR3 sequence (DNA): TGTGCCAGCAGCTTAGCAGGGGAATCAAATGAAGCTTTCTTT.

Many counts were recorded for this clonotype. The gene calls are TRBV7-9 and TRBJ2-7, with D perhaps matching TRBD1 or TRBD2 (5 bases each). V dropped 1 base and J dropped 4 bases, with 11 bases sitting between them. CDR1 and CDR2 (germline): SEHNR, FQNEAQ (reference sequence). The CDR3 totals 14 residues. CDR3 DNA sequence: TGTGCCAGCAGCTTAGATCAGGGAGCATACGAGCAGTACTTC. Protein product: CASSLDQGAYEQYF.